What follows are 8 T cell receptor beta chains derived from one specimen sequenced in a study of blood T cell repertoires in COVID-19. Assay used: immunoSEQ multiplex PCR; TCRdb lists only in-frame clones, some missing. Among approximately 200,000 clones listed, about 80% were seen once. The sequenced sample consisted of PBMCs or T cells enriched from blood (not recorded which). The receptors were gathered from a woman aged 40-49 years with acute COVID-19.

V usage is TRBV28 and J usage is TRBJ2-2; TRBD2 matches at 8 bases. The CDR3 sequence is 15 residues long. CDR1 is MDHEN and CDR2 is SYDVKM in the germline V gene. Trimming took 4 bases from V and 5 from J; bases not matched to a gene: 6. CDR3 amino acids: CASSSPGLGTGELFF. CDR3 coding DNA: TGTGCCAGCAGTTCACCGGGACTAGGGACCGGGGAGCTGTTTTTT.

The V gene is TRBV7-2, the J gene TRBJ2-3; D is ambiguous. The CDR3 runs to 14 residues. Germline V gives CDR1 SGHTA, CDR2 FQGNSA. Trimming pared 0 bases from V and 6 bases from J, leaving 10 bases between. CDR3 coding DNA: TGTGCCAGCAGCTTAGCCCTAAGTTGGGATACGCAGTATTTT. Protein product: CASSLALSWDTQYF.

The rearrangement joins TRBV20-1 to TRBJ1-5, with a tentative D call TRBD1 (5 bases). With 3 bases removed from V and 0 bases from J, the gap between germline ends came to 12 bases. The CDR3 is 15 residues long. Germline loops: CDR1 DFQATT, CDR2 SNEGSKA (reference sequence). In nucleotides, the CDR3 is TGCAGTGCTAGTACAGGCACGTATAGCAATCAGCCCCAGCATTTT. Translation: CSASTGTYSNQPQHF.

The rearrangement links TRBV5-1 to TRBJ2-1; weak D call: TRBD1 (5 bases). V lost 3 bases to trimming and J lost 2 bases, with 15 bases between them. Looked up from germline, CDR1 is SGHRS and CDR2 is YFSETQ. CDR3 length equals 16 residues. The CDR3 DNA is TGCGCCAGCAGCTACGCTGACAGCGCAGCCTACAATGAGCAGTTCTTC. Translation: CASSYADSAAYNEQFF.

Here the CDR3 DNA reads TGTGCCAGCAGCCCCACGAGGGCCGTGGGCTACACCTTC. Translated: CASSPTRAVGYTF. The J gene is TRBJ1-2, the V gene TRBV14, with no clear D. This CDR3 comprises 13 residues. Trimming pared 4 bases from V and 8 bases from J, leaving 14 bases between. The germline gives CDR1 SGHDN, CDR2 FVKESK.

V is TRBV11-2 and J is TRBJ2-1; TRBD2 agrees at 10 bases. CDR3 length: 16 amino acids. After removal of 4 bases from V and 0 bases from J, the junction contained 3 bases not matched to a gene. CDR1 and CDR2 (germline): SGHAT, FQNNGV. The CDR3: CASSYSGGLSYNEQFF. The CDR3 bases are TGTGCCAGCAGCTATAGCGGGGGGCTCTCCTACAATGAGCAGTTCTTC. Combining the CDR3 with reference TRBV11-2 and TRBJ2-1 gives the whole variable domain EAGVAQSPRYKIIEKRQSVAFWCNPISGHATLYWYQQILGQGPKLLIQFQNNGVVDDSQLPKDRFSAERLKGVDSTLKIQPAKLEDSAVYLCASSYSGGLSYNEQFFGPGTRLTVL.

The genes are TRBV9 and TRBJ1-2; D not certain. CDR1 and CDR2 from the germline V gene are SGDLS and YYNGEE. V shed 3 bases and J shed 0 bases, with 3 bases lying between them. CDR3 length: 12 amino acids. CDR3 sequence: CASSDTNYGYTF. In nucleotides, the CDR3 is TGTGCCAGCAGCGACACTAACTATGGCTACACCTTC. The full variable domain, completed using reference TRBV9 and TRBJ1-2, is DSGVTQTPKHLITATGQRVTLRCSPRSGDLSVYWYQQSLDQGLQFLIQYYNGEERAKGNILERFSAQQFPDLHSELNLSSLELGDSALYFCASSDTNYGYTFGSGTRLTVV.

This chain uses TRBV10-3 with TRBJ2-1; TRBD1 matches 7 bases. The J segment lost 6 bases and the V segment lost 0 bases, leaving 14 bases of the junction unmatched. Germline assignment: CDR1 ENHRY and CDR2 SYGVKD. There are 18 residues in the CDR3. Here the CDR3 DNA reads TGTGCCATCAGTGAGTCGGACCCTAGGCAGGGGGTTGGCAATGAGCAGTTCTTC. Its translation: CAISESDPRQGVGNEQFF.